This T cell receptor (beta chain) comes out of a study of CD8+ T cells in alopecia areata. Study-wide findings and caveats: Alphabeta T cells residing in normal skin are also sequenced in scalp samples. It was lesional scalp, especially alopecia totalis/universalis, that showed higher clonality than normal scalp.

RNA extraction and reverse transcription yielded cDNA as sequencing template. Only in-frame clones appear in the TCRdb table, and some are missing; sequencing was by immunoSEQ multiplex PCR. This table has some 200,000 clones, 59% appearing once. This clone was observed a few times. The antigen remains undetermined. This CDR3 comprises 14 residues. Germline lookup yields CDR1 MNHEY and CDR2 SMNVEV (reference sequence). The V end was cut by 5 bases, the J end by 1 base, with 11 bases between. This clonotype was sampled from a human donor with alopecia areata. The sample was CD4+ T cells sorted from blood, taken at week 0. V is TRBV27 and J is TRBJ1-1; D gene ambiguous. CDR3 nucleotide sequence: TGTGCCAGCAGTGCGGGATGGGGGAACACTGAAGCTTTCTTT. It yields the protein CASSAGWGNTEAFF.